One and the same sample provided the 16 T cell receptor beta chains below, sequenced in a study of early T cells in non-severe SARS-CoV-2 infection (dated by TCRdb to the early 2020s). The library was produced with 5' RACE. The instrument was a NextSeq 500. TCRdb reprocessed the public reads (quality trimming at Q25 with fastp, clone calling with MiXCR) and kept in-frame beta chains. Entries are consolidated by CDR3 protein sequence, retaining the most common genes and DNA. Present in this sample are about 55,000 distinct CDR3 sequences, around 6.6% of which were seen just once. The top ten clonotypes cover roughly 6% of the sample. Here the sequenced sample was whole blood, taken at baseline. The receptors were gathered from an adult who was a healthcare worker with PCR-confirmed SARS-CoV-2 infection or an uninfected control (not recorded which).

This clonotype was observed a handful of times. The gene calls are TRBV20-1 and TRBJ2-1; D is possibly TRBD1 (6 bases). Germline CDR1 reads DFQATT; CDR2 reads SNEGSKA (reference sequence). The CDR3 length is 11 residues. V lost 4 bases and J lost 6, with 7 bases in between. The CDR3 loop reads CSATRGNEQFF. CDR3 nucleotide sequence: TGCAGTGCTACCAGGGGCAATGAGCAGTTCTTC.

Many counts were recorded for this clonotype. The chain combines TRBV27 with TRBJ1-5, with D maybe TRBD1 (5 bases). CDR3 length equals 12 residues. V lost 6 bases and J lost 9, with 12 bases in between. CDR1 is MNHEY and CDR2 is SMNVEV in the germline V gene (reference sequence). CDR3 sequence: CASRLQGGPQHF. For the CDR3, the DNA is TGTGCCAGCAGACTCCAGGGAGGGCCCCAGCATTTT.

This clonotype was observed many times. The chain uses TRBV6-5 and TRBJ2-3, with D unclear. CDR3 length: 12 residues. In germline, CDR1 is MNHEY, CDR2 SVGAGI. Trimming removed 6 bases at V and 3 bases at J, with 7 bases between. CDR3 in amino acids: CASSPGTDTQYF. CDR3 coding DNA: TGTGCCAGCAGCCCTGGGACAGATACGCAGTATTTT.

This clonotype was observed a few times. The chain couples TRBV18 to TRBJ1-4, with D tentatively TRBD1 (5 bases). Trimming shortened V by 2 bases and J by 4 bases, and 11 bases separated the two germline ends. Germline assignment: CDR1 KGHSH and CDR2 LQKENI. This CDR3 has 15 amino acids. This CDR3 reads CASSPIGHGNEKLFF. Written as DNA, the CDR3 is TGTGCCAGCTCACCAATCGGACACGGTAATGAAAAACTGTTTTTT. Combining the CDR3 with reference TRBV18 and TRBJ1-4 gives the whole variable domain NAGVMQNPRHLVRRRGQEARLRCSPMKGHSHVYWYRQLPEEGLKFMVYLQKENIIDESGMPKERFSAEFPKEGPSILRIQQVVRGDSAAYFCASSPIGHGNEKLFFGSGTQLSVL.

Ten or more counts support this clonotype. This chain uses TRBV6-2 or TRBV6-3 with TRBJ1-1; the D gene is possibly TRBD1 (5 bases). Trimming cost V 4 bases and J 1 base, with 10 bases left between them. The CDR3 spans 14 residues. Per germline, CDR1 MNHEY and CDR2 SVGEGT. CDR3 in DNA: TGTGCCAGCAGTTCCGGGGCATGGAACACTGAAGCTTTCTTT. Protein product: CASSSGAWNTEAFF.

In its sample, this clonotype was seen many times. J is TRBJ2-1 and V is TRBV29-1; TRBD2 matches 11 bases. The J segment lost 7 bases and the V segment lost 3 bases, leaving 8 bases of the junction unmatched. Looked up from germline, CDR1 is SQVTM and CDR2 is ANQGSEA. This CDR3 has 15 amino acids. CDR3 loop: CSVDVLAGGGNEQFF. For the CDR3, the DNA is TGCAGCGTTGACGTCCTAGCGGGGGGTGGGAATGAGCAGTTCTTC.

This clonotype was seen at least ten times. The rearrangement joins TRBV28 to TRBJ1-3, with 10 bases identical to TRBD1. With V trimmed by 6 bases and J by 2 bases, 7 bases remained unmatched. This CDR3 is 16 amino acids long. Germline V gene data show CDR1 as MDHEN and CDR2 as SYDVKM. The CDR3 protein is CASRAGQGEAGNTIYF. The CDR3 nucleotides are TGTGCCAGCAGAGCAGGACAGGGGGAGGCTGGAAACACCATATATTTT.

This clonotype appeared a few times. The V gene is TRBV7-3, the J gene TRBJ1-2; D is undetermined. The germline gives CDR1 SGHTA, CDR2 FQGTGA. The ends were cut back, 5 bases at V and 5 bases at J, with 15 bases in the middle. The CDR3 covers 14 residues. In DNA form, the CDR3 reads TGTGCCAGCAGCCCAAACCCCGAAACATATGGCTACACCTTC. As protein: CASSPNPETYGYTF.

This clonotype showed up many times. The V call is TRBV20-1, the J call TRBJ1-5; no definite D call. The germline CDR1 and CDR2 sequences are DFQATT and SNEGSKA (reference sequence). The length of the CDR3 is 13 residues. With 5 bases removed from V and 5 bases from J, the gap between germline ends came to 13 bases. CDR3 coding DNA: TGCAGTGCTTTTGCCAGAAACCATCAGCCCCAGCATTTT. Translated: CSAFARNHQPQHF.

This clonotype was counted only a few times. This rearrangement joins TRBV7-3 to TRBJ2-2, with 7 positions matching TRBD2. The CDR3 contains 16 residues. The germline V gene has CDR1 SGHTA and CDR2 FQGTGA. The J segment lost 0 bases and the V segment lost 5 bases, leaving 6 bases of the junction unmatched. DNA for the CDR3: TGTGCCAGCAGCCGAGGCGGGACTACGAACACCGGGGAGCTGTTTTTT. Translation gives CASSRGGTTNTGELFF.

This clonotype was detected a few times. The chain links TRBV18 to TRBJ2-2; no reliable D call. V lost 8 bases to trimming and J lost 5 bases, with 9 bases between them. This CDR3 contains 12 residues. Looked up from germline, CDR1 is KGHSH and CDR2 is LQKENI. The CDR3 sequence is CASPTETGELFF. CDR3 DNA sequence: TGTGCCAGCCCCACCGAAACCGGGGAGCTGTTTTTT.

This clonotype was detected a few times. V and J are TRBV3-1 and TRBJ1-1; 7 bases align to TRBD1. V dropped 4 bases and J dropped 3; count of bases not matched to a gene: 5. This CDR3 contains 14 residues. CDR1 LGHDT and CDR2 YNNKEL come from the germline V gene (reference sequence). The CDR3 sequence is CASSLSGGDTEAFF. The CDR3 DNA follows: TGTGCCAGCAGCCTCTCAGGGGGAGACACTGAAGCTTTCTTT.

The chain links TRBV7-2 to TRBJ2-3; 7 bases map to TRBD1. Germline assignment: CDR1 SGHTA and CDR2 FQGNSA. The CDR3 length is 15 residues. J was trimmed by 2 bases and V by 6 bases; bases with no gene match: 8. CDR3 amino acids: CASRETGTPTDTQYF. The CDR3 nucleotides read TGTGCCAGCAGAGAGACAGGGACCCCCACAGATACGCAGTATTTT.

This clonotype appeared a few times. The J gene is TRBJ2-1, the V gene TRBV12-2. TRBV12-2 is deemed a pseudogene. The CDR3 runs 16 residues. CDR3 DNA: TGTGCAAGTCGCTTAGGTGATAACGGTCGTCACAATGAGCAGTTCTTC. Translating gives CASRLGDNGRHNEQFF.

Only one count was recorded for this clonotype. The chain links TRBV28 to TRBJ2-2; D is perhaps TRBD1 or TRBD2 (6 bases each). Germline-derived CDR1 and CDR2 are MDHEN and SYDVKM. CDR3 length: 15 amino acids. V lost 8 bases and J lost 1, with 14 bases in between. In DNA, the CDR3 is TGTGCCAGCCTACGTCGGGGGCAGAACACCGGGGAGCTGTTTTTT. This encodes CASLRRGQNTGELFF.

To note about this clonotype: This could be a read error, since a much larger clone is one nucleotide away. J is TRBJ1-4 and V is TRBV28; no definite D call. The CDR3 contains 14 residues. CDR1 is MDHEN, CDR2 SYDVKM, per germline. The chain's CDR3 is CARSFGNTGEKLFF. CDR3 sequence (DNA): TGTGCCCGCAGTTTCGGGAATACCGGTGAAAAACTGTTTTTT.